This TCR beta chain was observed in a study of OX40 agonist ivuxolimab in advanced cancers. Overall study findings and caveats: CD4+ and CD8+ blood T cells expanded clonally by week 6 at 0.1 to 3.0 mg/kg. CD4+ T cells averaged fewer expanded clones than CD8+ T cells.

Sequenced by immunoSEQ multiplex PCR; TCRdb stores in-frame clones only, minus some. The data contain roughly 60,000 clones, about 94% of them singletons. Notes on this clone: Its target is unknown.

The CDR3 length is 12 residues. Trimming removed 3 bases from V and 5 bases from J, with 8 bases in between. Germline loops: CDR1 LNHDA, CDR2 SQIVND (reference sequence). People who had autoimmune disease history or systemic immunosuppression were excluded. The starting material was CD4+ or CD8+ T cells sorted from blood, obtained in a trial of the OX40 agonist ivuxolimab. The clonotype was recovered from an adult with an advanced solid tumor such as melanoma, head and neck, liver or kidney cancer. The chain couples TRBV19 to TRBJ2-7; perhaps TRBD2 as D (5 bases). CDR3 residues: CASSIPGDEQYF. The CDR3 bases are TGTGCCAGTAGTATCCCCGGGGACGAGCAGTACTTC.